This T cell receptor beta chain derives from a study of monozygotic twins with inflammatory bowel disease. Study observations and caveats: Other individuals had fewer clonotypes in common with IBD patients than with healthy twins, especially with disease activity.

After re-calling the 5' RACE reads, TCRdb lists one entry per CDR3 protein, DNA absent. The listing contains approximately 110,000 distinct CDR3 sequences. This CDR3 comprises 16 residues. CDR1 and CDR2 from the germline V gene are SEHNR and FQNEAQ (reference sequence). Comments on this clonotype: The antigen is not known.

This clonotype was obtained from a human donor with ulcerative colitis or Crohn's disease, or a healthy co-twin of an affected twin (not recorded which). Sequenced sample: blood. The chain carries TRBV7-9 and TRBJ2-1; TCRdb picks TRBD1, but there is no DNA to check that call. Here the CDR3 reads CAIPTTGTGSYNEQFF.